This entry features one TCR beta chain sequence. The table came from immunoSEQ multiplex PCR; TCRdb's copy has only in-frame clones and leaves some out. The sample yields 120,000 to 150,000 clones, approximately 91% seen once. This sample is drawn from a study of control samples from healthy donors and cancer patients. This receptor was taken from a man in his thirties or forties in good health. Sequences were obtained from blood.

The CDR3 DNA follows: TGTGCCAGCAGTTCGGGACTAGCGGGGGGGCTCAGCTCCTACGAGCAGTACTTC. It is translated as CASSSGLAGGLSSYEQYF. This rearrangement joins TRBV28 to TRBJ2-7; 16 positions match TRBD2. The CDR3 sequence is 18 residues long. The ends lost 4 bases at V and 0 bases at J; junction bases unmatched: 6. CDR1 MDHEN and CDR2 SYDVKM come from the germline V gene.